One and the same sample provided the 17 T cell receptor beta chains below, sequenced in a study of blood T cell repertoires in COVID-19. Libraries were prepared by immunoSEQ multiplex PCR; TCRdb keeps only in-frame clonotypes and omits some of them. Among approximately 150,000 clones listed, around 90% were seen once. The sample was peripheral blood. The receptors come from a woman aged 55-75 years who had recovered from COVID-19.

The V and J genes are TRBV5-1 and TRBJ1-4; maybe TRBD1 (6 bases). Trimming left V 0 bases short and J 0 bases short, with 12 bases between. The CDR3 has 17 residues. Looked up from germline, CDR1 is SGHRS and CDR2 is YFSETQ. The CDR3 coding sequence is TGCGCCAGCAGCTTGGGGGACATCTCAGCAACTAATGAAAAACTGTTTTTT. Protein sequence: CASSLGDISATNEKLFF.

The chain links TRBV6-5 to TRBJ2-3, with D tentatively TRBD2 (5 bases). In germline, CDR1 is MNHEY, CDR2 SVGAGI. V dropped 9 bases and J dropped 2 bases, with 18 bases sitting between them. This CDR3 comprises 15 residues. The CDR3 protein is CASAGLISNTDTQYF. CDR3 DNA sequence: TGTGCCAGTGCAGGACTGATTTCTAACACAGATACGCAGTATTTT.

V usage is TRBV4-1 and J usage is TRBJ1-6; 10 positions agree with TRBD1. The CDR3 is 19 amino acids. The V and J ends lost 4 bases and 6 bases, in that order; junction bases with no gene match: 15. The germline V gene has CDR1 MGHRA and CDR2 YSYEKL. The CDR3 loop reads CASSRDQLGTGVLNSPLHF. The CDR3 DNA sequence: TGCGCCAGCAGCCGCGACCAGCTCGGGACAGGGGTTCTTAATTCACCCCTCCACTTT.

This clone has more than one count but fewer than ten. The same CDR3 can be traced to other DNA sequences in this sample. This sequence joins TRBV5-1 and TRBJ1-6; possibly TRBD1 for D (5 bases). The CDR3 spans 14 residues. Trimming shortened V by 0 bases and J by 5 bases, and 6 bases separated the two germline ends. Germline CDR1 SGHRS, CDR2 YFSETQ. DNA of the CDR3: TGCGCCAGCAGCTTGGGACAGAATAATTCACCCCTCCACTTT. It encodes CASSLGQNNSPLHF.

The chain couples TRBV4-1 to TRBJ2-5; a weak D match, TRBD2 (6 bases). Trimming removed 1 base at V and 1 base at J, with 16 bases between. Germline assignment: CDR1 MGHRA and CDR2 YSYEKL. This CDR3 spans 17 amino acids. In DNA form, the CDR3 reads TGCGCCAGCAGCCAAGGGAGGGGACTCAGGAGCCAAGAGACCCAGTACTTC. It specifies CASSQGRGLRSQETQYF.

The chain combines TRBV27 with TRBJ1-2, with TRBD1 matching over 7 bases. V was clipped by 4 bases and J by 8 bases; unmatched bases: 7. This CDR3 comprises 13 residues. Per the germline V gene, CDR1 is MNHEY and CDR2 is SMNVEV (reference sequence). The CDR3, as DNA: TGTGCCAGCAGTTGGACAGGCACCGGGGGCTACACCTTC. Its protein is CASSWTGTGGYTF.

The chain links TRBV5-4 to TRBJ2-7; 7 bases are shared with TRBD1. Unmatched junction bases numbered 5, after V lost 4 bases and J lost 4 bases. Germline loops: CDR1 SGHNT, CDR2 YYREEE (reference sequence). The CDR3 covers 13 residues. DNA of the CDR3: TGTGCCAGCAGCAAGACAGGGAATTACGAGCAGTACTTC. Residues: CASSKTGNYEQYF.

The genes are TRBV18 and TRBJ2-5, with 7 nucleotides matching TRBD2. V was clipped by 2 bases and J by 4 bases; unmatched bases: 4. CDR1 and CDR2 from the germline V gene are KGHSH and LQKENI. The CDR3 has 14 amino acids. The CDR3 DNA is TGTGCCAGCTCACCAGGGACTACAGGAGAGACCCAGTACTTC. Its protein is CASSPGTTGETQYF.

The rearrangement uses TRBV2 and TRBJ1-2; D is ambiguous. CDR1 is SNHLY and CDR2 is FYNNEI in the germline V gene. This CDR3 region has 13 residues. The V end lost 2 bases, the J end lost 5 bases, and 9 bases lay between the germline ends. CDR3 coding DNA: TGTGCCAGCAGTGAATCGCGGGGATATGGCTACACCTTC. Translation: CASSESRGYGYTF.

The chain employs TRBV19 and TRBJ2-3; 10 nucleotides match TRBD1. Germline V gene sequence: CDR1 LNHDA, CDR2 SQIVND (reference sequence). The V gene end was trimmed by 6 bases and the J gene end by 3 bases; junction bases not matched to a gene: 9. This CDR3 has 16 residues. CDR3 DNA: TGTGCCAGTAGAGTCCGGGACAGGGGCCCGACAGATACGCAGTATTTT. Residues: CASRVRDRGPTDTQYF.

This clone showed up just once. J is TRBJ2-3 and V is TRBV19; 11 bases match TRBD1. The V and J ends lost 7 bases and 7 bases, in that order; junction bases with no gene match: 10. The CDR3 has 15 residues. CDR1 and CDR2 (germline): LNHDA, SQIVND (reference sequence). CDR3: CASTRTGGEKNTQYF. DNA of the CDR3: TGTGCCAGTACCCGGACAGGGGGCGAGAAAAATACGCAGTATTTT. Variable domain in full (rest from reference TRBV19 and TRBJ2-3): DGGITQSPKYLFRKEGQNVTLSCEQNLNHDAMYWYRQDPGQGLRLIYYSQIVNDFQKGDIAEGYSVSREKKESFPLTVTSAQKNPTAFYLCASTRTGGEKNTQYFGPGTRLTVL.

The chain recombines TRBV7-9 with TRBJ2-7; TRBD2 is a possible D gene (5 bases). CDR3 length: 15 residues. Germline V lookup: CDR1 SEHNR, CDR2 FQNEAQ (reference sequence). V lost 5 bases to trimming and J lost 2 bases, with 16 bases between them. In DNA, the CDR3 is TGTGCCAGCAGCCCCTGGGCTACTAGGGCCTACGAGCAGTACTTC. Amino acids: CASSPWATRAYEQYF.

The chain employs TRBV28 and TRBJ2-6; D remains unclear. Trimming took off 5 bases at V and 0 bases at J, with 14 bases between the two ends. Germline V gene sequence: CDR1 MDHEN, CDR2 SYDVKM. The CDR3 is 17 residues long. The CDR3 loop reads CASSSYRGSSGANVLTF. CDR3 nucleotides: TGTGCCAGCAGTAGCTATCGCGGTAGCTCTGGGGCCAACGTCCTGACTTTC. Together with reference TRBV28 and TRBJ2-6, the CDR3 gives the full variable domain: DVKVTQSSRYLVKRTGEKVFLECVQDMDHENMFWYRQDPGLGLRLIYFSYDVKMKEKGDIPEGYSVSREKKERFSLILESASTNQTSMYLCASSSYRGSSGANVLTFGAGSRLTVL.

The CDR3 DNA is TGCGCCAGCAGCCAAGCGGGGGGCTACACTGAAGCTTTCTTT. It translates to CASSQAGGYTEAFF. The chain links TRBV4-1 to TRBJ1-1; weak D call: TRBD1 (6 bases). V was cut by 1 base and J by 3 bases, with 9 bases left in between. Germline-derived CDR1 and CDR2 are MGHRA and YSYEKL. The CDR3 covers 14 residues.

As DNA, the CDR3 is TGTGCCATCAGTGAGTCCGCCAGGGGTACCCTCCACTTT. Protein sequence: CAISESARGTLHF. The V call is TRBV10-3, the J call TRBJ1-6; D possibly corresponds to TRBD1 (6 bases). From germline, CDR1 is ENHRY and CDR2 SYGVKD. V lost 0 bases and J lost 14, with 11 bases in between. This CDR3 has 13 amino acids.

The V gene is TRBV2, the J gene TRBJ1-2; possibly TRBD1 for D (5 bases). This CDR3 comprises 13 residues. Germline V gene lookup returns CDR1 SNHLY and CDR2 FYNNEI. V was shortened by 6 bases and J by 7 bases, with 15 bases between the two germline ends. Here the CDR3 DNA reads TGTGCCAGCAGGCGAAGGGACTTAGCTGGCTACACCTTC. Residues: CASRRRDLAGYTF.

The chain combines TRBV5-4 with TRBJ2-1; 11 nucleotides match TRBD2. With 2 bases clipped from V and 6 bases from J, the junction kept 4 bases outside the gene matches. The CDR3 has 15 residues. Germline V CDR1 and CDR2: SGHNT, YYREEE (reference sequence). The CDR3 spells CASSLRLAGTNEQFF. The CDR3 nucleotides read TGTGCCAGCAGCTTACGACTAGCGGGGACCAATGAGCAGTTCTTC.